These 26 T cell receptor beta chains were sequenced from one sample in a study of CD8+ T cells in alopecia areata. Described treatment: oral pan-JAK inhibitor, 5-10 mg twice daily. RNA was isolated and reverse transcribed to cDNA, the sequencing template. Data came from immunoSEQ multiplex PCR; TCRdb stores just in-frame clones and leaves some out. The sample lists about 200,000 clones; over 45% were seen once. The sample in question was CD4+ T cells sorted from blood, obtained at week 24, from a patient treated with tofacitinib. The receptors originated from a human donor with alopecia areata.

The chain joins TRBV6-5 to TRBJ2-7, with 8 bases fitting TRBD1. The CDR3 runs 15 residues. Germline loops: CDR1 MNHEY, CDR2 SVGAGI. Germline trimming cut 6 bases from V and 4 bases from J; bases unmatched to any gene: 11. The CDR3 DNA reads TGTGCCAGCAGCCAATACGGACAGGGATATTACGAGCAGTACTTC. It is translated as CASSQYGQGYYEQYF.

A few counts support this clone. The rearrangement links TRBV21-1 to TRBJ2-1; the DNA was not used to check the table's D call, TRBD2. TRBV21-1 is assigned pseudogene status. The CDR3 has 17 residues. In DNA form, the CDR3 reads TGTGCCAGCAGTACCGACTCGACTAGCGGGGATGGCGGTGAGCAGTTCTTC. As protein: CASSTDSTSGDGGEQFF.

The CDR3 loop reads CASSLGELNEKLFF. CDR3 bases: TGTGCCAGCAGCTTAGGAGAGCTTAATGAAAAACTGTTTTTT. This chain uses TRBV13 with TRBJ1-4, with no clear D. Germline CDR1 is PRHDT and CDR2 is FYEKMQ (reference sequence). The CDR3 has 14 amino acids. The ends were cut back, 0 bases at V and 4 bases at J, with 6 bases in the middle. Combining the CDR3 with reference TRBV13 and TRBJ1-4 gives the whole variable domain AAGVIQSPRHLIKEKRETATLKCYPIPRHDTVYWYQQGPGQDPQFLISFYEKMQSDKGSIPDRFSAQQFSDYHSELNMSSLELGDSALYFCASSLGELNEKLFFGSGTQLSVL.

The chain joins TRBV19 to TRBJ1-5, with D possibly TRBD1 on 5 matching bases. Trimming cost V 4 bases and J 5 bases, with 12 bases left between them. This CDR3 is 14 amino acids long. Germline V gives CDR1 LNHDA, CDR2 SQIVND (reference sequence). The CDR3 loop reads CASSRRGVDQPQHF. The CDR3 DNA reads TGTGCCAGTAGTAGGAGAGGGGTTGATCAGCCCCAGCATTTT.

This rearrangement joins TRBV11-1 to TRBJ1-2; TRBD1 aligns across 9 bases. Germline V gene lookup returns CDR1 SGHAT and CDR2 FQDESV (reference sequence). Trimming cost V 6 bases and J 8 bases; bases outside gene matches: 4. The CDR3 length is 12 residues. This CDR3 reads CASSRTGVGYTF. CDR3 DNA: TGTGCCAGCAGTCGGACAGGGGTCGGCTACACCTTC.

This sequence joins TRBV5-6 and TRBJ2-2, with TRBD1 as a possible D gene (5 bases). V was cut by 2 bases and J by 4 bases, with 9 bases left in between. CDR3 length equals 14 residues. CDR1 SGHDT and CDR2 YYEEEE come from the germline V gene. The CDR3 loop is CASSFLGVTGELFF. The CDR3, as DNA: TGTGCCAGCAGCTTTTTAGGGGTCACCGGGGAGCTGTTTTTT.

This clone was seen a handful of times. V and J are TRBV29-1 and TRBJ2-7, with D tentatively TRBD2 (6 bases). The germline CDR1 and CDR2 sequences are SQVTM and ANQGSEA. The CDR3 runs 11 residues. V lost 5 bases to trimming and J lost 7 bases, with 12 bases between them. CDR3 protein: CSVWGTREQYF. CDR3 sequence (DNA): TGCAGCGTTTGGGGGACTCGAGAGCAGTACTTC.

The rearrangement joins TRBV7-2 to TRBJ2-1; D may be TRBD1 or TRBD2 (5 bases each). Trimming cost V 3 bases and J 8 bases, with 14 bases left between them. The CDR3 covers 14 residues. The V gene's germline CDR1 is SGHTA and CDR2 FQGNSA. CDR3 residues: CASSFLRGLDEQFF. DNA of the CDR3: TGTGCCAGCAGCTTTCTCCGGGGCCTCGATGAGCAGTTCTTC.

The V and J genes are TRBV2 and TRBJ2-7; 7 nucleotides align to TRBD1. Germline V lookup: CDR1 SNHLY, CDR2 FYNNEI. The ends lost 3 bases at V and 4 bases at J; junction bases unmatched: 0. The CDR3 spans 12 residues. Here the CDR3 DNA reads TGTGCCAGCAGTGACAGGGGGTACGAGCAGTACTTC. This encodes CASSDRGYEQYF.

The CDR3 DNA reads TGTGCCAGCAGCTTATTAGGACAGGGTGGCTCTGGCTACACCTTC. Translated, it gives CASSLLGQGGSGYTF. The chain joins TRBV7-8 to TRBJ1-2; 8 bases fit TRBD1. There are 15 residues in the CDR3. Germline V gene data show CDR1 as SGHVS and CDR2 as FQNEAQ. The V and J ends lost 2 bases and 7 bases, in that order; junction bases with no gene match: 9.

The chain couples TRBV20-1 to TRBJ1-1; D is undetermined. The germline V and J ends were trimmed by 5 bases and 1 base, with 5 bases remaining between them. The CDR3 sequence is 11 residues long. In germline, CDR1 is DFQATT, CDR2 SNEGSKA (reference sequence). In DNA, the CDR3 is TGCAGTGCTTCCGAGAACACTGAAGCTTTCTTT. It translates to CSASENTEAFF.

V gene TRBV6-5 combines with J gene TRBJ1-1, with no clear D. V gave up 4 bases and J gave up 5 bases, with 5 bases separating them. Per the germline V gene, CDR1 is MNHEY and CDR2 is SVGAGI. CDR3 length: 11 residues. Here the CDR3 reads CASSSQTEAFF. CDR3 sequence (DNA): TGTGCCAGCAGTTCGCAGACTGAAGCTTTCTTT.

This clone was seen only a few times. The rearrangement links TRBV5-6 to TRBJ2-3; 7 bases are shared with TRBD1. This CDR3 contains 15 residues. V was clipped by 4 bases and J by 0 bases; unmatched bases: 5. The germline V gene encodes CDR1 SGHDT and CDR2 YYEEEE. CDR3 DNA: TGTGCCAGCAGCGAAGGACAGGAAAGCACAGATACGCAGTATTTT. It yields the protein CASSEGQESTDTQYF.

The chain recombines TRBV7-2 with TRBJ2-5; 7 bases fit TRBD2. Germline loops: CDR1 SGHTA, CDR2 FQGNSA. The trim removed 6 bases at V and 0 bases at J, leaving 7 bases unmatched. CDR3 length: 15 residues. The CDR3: CASRGFSGYQETQYF. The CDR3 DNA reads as TGTGCCAGCAGGGGATTTAGCGGGTACCAAGAGACCCAGTACTTC.

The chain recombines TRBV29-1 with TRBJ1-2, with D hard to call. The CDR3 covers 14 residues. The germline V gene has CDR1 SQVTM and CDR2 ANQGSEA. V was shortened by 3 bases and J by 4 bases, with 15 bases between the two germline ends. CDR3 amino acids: CSVDRFDGAYGYTF. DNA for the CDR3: TGCAGCGTTGACCGTTTTGACGGAGCCTATGGCTACACCTTC.

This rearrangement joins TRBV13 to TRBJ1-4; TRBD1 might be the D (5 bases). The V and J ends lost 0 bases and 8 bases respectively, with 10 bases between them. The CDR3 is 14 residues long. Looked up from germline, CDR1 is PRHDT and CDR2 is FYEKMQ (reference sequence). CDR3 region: CASSLGRGGEKLFF. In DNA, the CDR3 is TGTGCCAGCAGCTTAGGGAGGGGTGGGGAAAAACTGTTTTTT.

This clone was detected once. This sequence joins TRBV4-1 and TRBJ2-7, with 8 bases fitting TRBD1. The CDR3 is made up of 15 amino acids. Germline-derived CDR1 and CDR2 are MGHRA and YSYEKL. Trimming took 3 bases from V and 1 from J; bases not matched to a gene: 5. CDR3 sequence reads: CASSQLGQDSYEQYF. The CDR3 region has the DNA TGCGCCAGCAGCCAGCTGGGACAGGATTCCTACGAGCAGTACTTC.

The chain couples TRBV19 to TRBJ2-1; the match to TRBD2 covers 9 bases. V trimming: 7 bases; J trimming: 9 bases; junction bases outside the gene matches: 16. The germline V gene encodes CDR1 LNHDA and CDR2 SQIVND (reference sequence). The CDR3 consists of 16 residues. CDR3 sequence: CASNARGPLTSGEQFF. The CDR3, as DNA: TGTGCCAGTAACGCAAGGGGGCCTCTGACTAGCGGTGAGCAGTTCTTC.

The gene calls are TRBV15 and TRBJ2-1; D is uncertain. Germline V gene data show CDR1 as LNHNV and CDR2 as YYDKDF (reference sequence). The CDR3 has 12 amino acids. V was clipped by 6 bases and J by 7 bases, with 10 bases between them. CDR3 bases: TGTGCCACCAGGGATCGGGTAAATGAGCAGTTCTTC. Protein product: CATRDRVNEQFF.

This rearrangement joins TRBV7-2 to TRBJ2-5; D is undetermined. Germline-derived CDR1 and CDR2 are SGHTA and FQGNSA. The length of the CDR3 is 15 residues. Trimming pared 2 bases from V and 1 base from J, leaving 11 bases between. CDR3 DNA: TGTGCCAGCAGCTTAAACGGGCAGGTCCAAGAGACCCAGTACTTC. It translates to CASSLNGQVQETQYF.

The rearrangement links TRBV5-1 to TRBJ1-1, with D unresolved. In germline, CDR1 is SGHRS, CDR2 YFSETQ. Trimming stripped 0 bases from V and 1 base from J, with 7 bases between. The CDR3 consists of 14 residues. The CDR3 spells CASSLVQSNTEAFF. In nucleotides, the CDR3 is TGCGCCAGCAGCTTGGTTCAGTCGAACACTGAAGCTTTCTTT.

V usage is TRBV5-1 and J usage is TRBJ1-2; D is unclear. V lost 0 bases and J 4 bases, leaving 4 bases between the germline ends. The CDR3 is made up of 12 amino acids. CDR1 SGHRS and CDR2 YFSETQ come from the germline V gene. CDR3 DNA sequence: TGCGCCAGCAGCTTGGACGGCTATGGCTACACCTTC. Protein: CASSLDGYGYTF.

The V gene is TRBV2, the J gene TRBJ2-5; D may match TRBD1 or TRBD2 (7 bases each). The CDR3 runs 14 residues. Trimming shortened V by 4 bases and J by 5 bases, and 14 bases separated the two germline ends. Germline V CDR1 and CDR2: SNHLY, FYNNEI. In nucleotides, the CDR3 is TGTGCCAGCAGTGCCAGGGGGGGTGTGGAGACCCAGTACTTC. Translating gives CASSARGGVETQYF.

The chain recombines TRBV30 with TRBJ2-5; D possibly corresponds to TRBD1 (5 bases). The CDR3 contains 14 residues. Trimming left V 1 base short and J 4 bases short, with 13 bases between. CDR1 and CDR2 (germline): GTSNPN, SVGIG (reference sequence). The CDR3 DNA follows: TGTGCCTGGAGTGCCCAGTGGGGCCCAGAGACCCAGTACTTC. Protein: CAWSAQWGPETQYF.

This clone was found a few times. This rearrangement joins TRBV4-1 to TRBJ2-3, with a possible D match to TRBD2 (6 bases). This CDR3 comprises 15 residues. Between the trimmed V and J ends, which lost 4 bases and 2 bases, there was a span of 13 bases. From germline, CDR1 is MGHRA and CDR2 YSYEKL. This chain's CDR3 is CASSPSGLHTDTQYF. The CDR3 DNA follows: TGCGCCAGCAGCCCATCGGGACTCCACACAGATACGCAGTATTTT.

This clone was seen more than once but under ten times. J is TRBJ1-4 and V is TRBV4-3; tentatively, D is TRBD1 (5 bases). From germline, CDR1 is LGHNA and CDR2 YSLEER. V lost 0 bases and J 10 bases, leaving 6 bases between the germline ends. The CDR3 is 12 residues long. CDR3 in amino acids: CASSQDGAKLFF. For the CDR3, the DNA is TGCGCCAGCAGCCAAGACGGGGCAAAACTGTTTTTT.